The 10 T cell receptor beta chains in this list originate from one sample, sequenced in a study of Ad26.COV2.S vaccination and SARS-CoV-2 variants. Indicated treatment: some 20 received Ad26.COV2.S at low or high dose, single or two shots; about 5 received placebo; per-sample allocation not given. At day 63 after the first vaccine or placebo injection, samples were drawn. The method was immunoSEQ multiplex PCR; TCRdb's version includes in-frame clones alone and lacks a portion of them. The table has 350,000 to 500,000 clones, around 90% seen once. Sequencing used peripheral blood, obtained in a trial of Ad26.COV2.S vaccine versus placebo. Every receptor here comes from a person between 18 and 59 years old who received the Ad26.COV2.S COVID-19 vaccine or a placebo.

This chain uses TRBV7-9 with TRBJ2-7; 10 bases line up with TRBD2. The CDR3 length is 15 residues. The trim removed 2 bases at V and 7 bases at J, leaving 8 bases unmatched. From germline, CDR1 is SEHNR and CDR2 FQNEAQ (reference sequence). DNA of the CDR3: TGTGCCAGCAGCTTATTCCTAGCGGGAGAGGGGGAGCAGTACTTC. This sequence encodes CASSLFLAGEGEQYF.

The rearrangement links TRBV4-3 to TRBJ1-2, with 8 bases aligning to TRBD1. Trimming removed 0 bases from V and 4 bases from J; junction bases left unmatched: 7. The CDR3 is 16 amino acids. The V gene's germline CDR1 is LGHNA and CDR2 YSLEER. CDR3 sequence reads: CASSQEGTTGAYGYTF. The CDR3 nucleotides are TGCGCCAGCAGCCAAGAGGGAACGACAGGGGCCTATGGCTACACCTTC.

This chain's CDR3 is CASSINTEAFF. The CDR3 DNA reads TGTGCCAGCAGCATTAACACTGAAGCTTTCTTT. The rearrangement links TRBV12-3 or TRBV12-4 to TRBJ1-1; D is unclear. V gave up 6 bases and J gave up 2 bases, with 4 bases separating them. CDR3 length: 11 residues.

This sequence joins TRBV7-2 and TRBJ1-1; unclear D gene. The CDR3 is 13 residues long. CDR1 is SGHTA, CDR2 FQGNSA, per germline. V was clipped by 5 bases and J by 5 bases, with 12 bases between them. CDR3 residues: CASSRPGRTEAFF. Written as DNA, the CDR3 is TGTGCCAGCAGCCGACCGGGGAGGACTGAAGCTTTCTTT.

The CDR3 region has the DNA TGTGCCAGCAGCTTAGGAGGCGGGAGTTCCTACAATGAGCAGTTCTTC. Amino acid sequence: CASSLGGGSSYNEQFF. This chain connects TRBV11-3 to TRBJ2-1, with 7 bases fitting TRBD2. The V gene end was trimmed by 1 base and the J gene end by 1 base; junction bases not matched to a gene: 4. Germline loops: CDR1 SGHNT, CDR2 YENEEA. CDR3 length equals 16 residues.

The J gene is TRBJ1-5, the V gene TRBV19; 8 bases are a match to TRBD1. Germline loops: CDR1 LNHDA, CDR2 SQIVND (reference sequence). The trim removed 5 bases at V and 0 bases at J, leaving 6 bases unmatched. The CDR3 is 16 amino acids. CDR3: CASSGTGEYSNQPQHF. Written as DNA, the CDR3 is TGTGCCAGTAGTGGGACAGGAGAGTATAGCAATCAGCCCCAGCATTTT.

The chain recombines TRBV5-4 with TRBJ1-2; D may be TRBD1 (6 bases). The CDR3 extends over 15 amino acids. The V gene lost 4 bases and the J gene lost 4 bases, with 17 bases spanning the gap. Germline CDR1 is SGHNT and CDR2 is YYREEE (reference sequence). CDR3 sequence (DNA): TGTGCCAGCAGCCAATATGGACAGCATATCTATGGCTACACCTTC. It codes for CASSQYGQHIYGYTF. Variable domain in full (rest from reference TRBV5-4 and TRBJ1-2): ETGVTQSPTHLIKTRGQQVTLRCSSQSGHNTVSWYQQALGQGPQFIFQYYREEENGRGNFPPRFSGLQFPNYSSELNVNALELDDSALYLCASSQYGQHIYGYTFGSGTRLTVV.

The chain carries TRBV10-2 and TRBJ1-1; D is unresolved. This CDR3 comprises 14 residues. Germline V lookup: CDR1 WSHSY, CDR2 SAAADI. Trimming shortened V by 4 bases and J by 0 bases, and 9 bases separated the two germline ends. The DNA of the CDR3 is TGCGCCAGCAGTGTGAATGGACTGAACACTGAAGCTTTCTTT. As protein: CASSVNGLNTEAFF.

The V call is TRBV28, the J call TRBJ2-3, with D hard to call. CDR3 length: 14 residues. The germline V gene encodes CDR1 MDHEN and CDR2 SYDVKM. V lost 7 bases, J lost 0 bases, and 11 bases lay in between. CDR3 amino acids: CASTLGSSTDTQYF. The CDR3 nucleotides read TGTGCCAGCACCCTAGGCTCTAGCACAGATACGCAGTATTTT.

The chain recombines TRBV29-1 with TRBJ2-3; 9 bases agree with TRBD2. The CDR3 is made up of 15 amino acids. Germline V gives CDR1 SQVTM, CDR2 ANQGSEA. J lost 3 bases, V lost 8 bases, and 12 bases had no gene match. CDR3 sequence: CSHDPLAGVTDTQYF. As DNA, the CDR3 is TGCAGCCATGACCCGTTAGCGGGAGTTACAGATACGCAGTATTTT.